These 4 T cell receptor beta chains came from one sample sequenced in a study of metastatic and nonmetastatic thyroid tumors. With MiXCR, TCRdb called clones anew from the PCR reads. The sample consists of under 9,000 clones, roughly 30% of them appearing once. No patient had received any treatment before thyroid surgery. The sample consisted of tumor tissue. The receptors derive from a female donor with papillary thyroid cancer or a benign thyroid nodule (not recorded which). Some clones in this sample may be carry-over from other donors' samples.

The V call is TRBV5-1, the J call TRBJ1-2, with D perhaps matching TRBD1 (5 bases). The germline gives CDR1 SGHRS, CDR2 YFSETQ. The length of the CDR3 is 14 residues. V lost 4 bases and J 3 bases, leaving 13 bases between the germline ends. The CDR3 spells CASSRGGVDYGYTF. The CDR3 nucleotides read TGCGCCAGCAGCCGGGGGGGAGTGGACTATGGCTACACCTTC.

The chain links TRBV9 to TRBJ1-2; no reliable D call. Trimming shortened V by 0 bases and J by 8 bases, and 26 bases separated the two germline ends. The CDR3 extends over 18 amino acids. Germline V gene lookup returns CDR1 SGDLS and CDR2 YYNGEE. Here the CDR3 DNA reads TGTGCCAGCAGCGTAGAAGCCAAATCGGGTGAGGGCCGGTTAGGCTACACCTTC. Its translation is CASSVEAKSGEGRLGYTF.

The CDR3 nucleotides are TGTGCCACCAAGGACAGGGTAAACGAGACCCAGTACTTC. This gives the protein CATKDRVNETQYF. J is TRBJ2-5 and V is TRBV10-3; 8 nucleotides line up with TRBD1. V lost 10 bases to trimming and J lost 5 bases; unmatched junction nucleotides: 9. The V gene's germline CDR1 is ENHRY and CDR2 SYGVKD. CDR3 size: 13 residues.

CDR3: CASSLRGYNEQFF. The CDR3 nucleotides read TGTGCCAGCAGCTTACGGGGGTACAATGAGCAGTTCTTC. J is TRBJ2-1 and V is TRBV13, with D tentatively TRBD2 (6 bases). CDR1 and CDR2 from the germline V gene are PRHDT and FYEKMQ (reference sequence). CDR3 length: 13 amino acids. V shed 2 bases and J shed 4 bases, with 6 bases lying between them.